This TCR beta chain was recorded in a study of blood T cell repertoires in COVID-19. This clone was observed a single time. The CDR3 covers 14 residues. Trimming took 3 bases from V and 6 from J; bases not matched to a gene: 1. The germline CDR1 and CDR2 sequences are MNHNS and SASEGT. Clones were sequenced by immunoSEQ multiplex PCR, and TCRdb holds only the in-frame ones, with some missing. The table has fewer than 500,000 clones, 86% seen once. The chain uses TRBV6-1 and TRBJ1-6; 8 bases are a match to TRBD1. The clonotype comes from a woman aged 30 to 39 with active or convalescent COVID-19. Sequencing was performed on peripheral blood. The CDR3 nucleotides read TGTGCCAGCAGTGAGACAGGGGTTAATTCACCCCTCCACTTT. It yields the protein CASSETGVNSPLHF.